The sequence of this TCR beta chain was determined in a study of blood T cells in healthy people across ages. Peripheral blood samples of 9 to 10 milliliters were drawn from each donor. Looked up from germline, CDR1 is SGHTA and CDR2 is FQGNSA. This CDR3 is 16 amino acids long. The ends lost 6 bases at V and 6 bases at J; junction bases unmatched: 12. Alongside a J-beta primer mix, a sample-barcoded 5' primer served in a second PCR lasting about 7 to 12 cycles. TCRdb ran MiXCR on the 5' RACE reads and lists one entry per CDR3 protein. Of roughly 900,000 distinct CDR3 sequences in the sample, about 48% are singletons; the top ten hold 13%. In its sample, this clonotype was seen a few times.

V usage is TRBV7-2 and J usage is TRBJ2-3; 10 bases are shared with TRBD1. Sequenced material: blood. The TCR originated in a man aged 30-40 years in good health. The CDR3 spells CASSFLPPGQGDTQYF. CDR3 sequence (DNA): TGTGCCAGCAGTTTCCTCCCGCCGGGACAGGGGGATACGCAGTATTTT.